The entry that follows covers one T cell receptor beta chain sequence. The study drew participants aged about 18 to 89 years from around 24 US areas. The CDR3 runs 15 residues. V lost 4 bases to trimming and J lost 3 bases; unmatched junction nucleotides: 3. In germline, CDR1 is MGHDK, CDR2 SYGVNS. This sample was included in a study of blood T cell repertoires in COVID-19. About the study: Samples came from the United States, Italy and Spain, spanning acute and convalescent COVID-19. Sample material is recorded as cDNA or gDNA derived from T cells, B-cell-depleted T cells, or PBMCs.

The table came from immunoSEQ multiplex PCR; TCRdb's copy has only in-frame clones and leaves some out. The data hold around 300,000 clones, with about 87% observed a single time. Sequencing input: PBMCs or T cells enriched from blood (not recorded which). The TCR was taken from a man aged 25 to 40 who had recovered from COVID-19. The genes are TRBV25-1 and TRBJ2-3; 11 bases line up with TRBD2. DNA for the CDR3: TGTGCCAGCAGTGGTAGCGGGGGGGCGACAGATACGCAGTATTTT. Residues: CASSGSGGATDTQYF.